This T cell receptor beta chain was recorded in a study of T cell responses to AZD1222 COVID-19 vaccine. The length of the CDR3 is 15 residues. The germline gives CDR1 MNHEY, CDR2 SVGAGI. The V gene end was trimmed by 2 bases and the J gene end by 1 base; junction bases not matched to a gene: 3. The protocol was immunoSEQ multiplex PCR, while the TCRdb copy is restricted to in-frame clones and leaves out a portion. The table lists 92,000 or so clones, 75% to 90% of them singletons, with about 26% in the top ten. General study points: Repertoires were obtained solely post-peak T cell response. The donor group comprised mostly white British people and more females; the analysis possibly underestimated clonal diversity. Nearly half of spike-specific TCRs reportedly target unmutated variant regions. Spike-specific TCRs gained breadth and depth after people received two AZD1222 doses.

As to this clone: What it binds is not known.

Sequencing was performed on peripheral blood, taken on day 0 of AZD1222 vaccination. The chain carries TRBV6-5 and TRBJ2-3, with 7 bases identical to TRBD1. The source of this sequence is an adult in good health. CDR3: CASSYRDSGTDTQYF. The CDR3 DNA follows: TGTGCCAGCAGTTACCGGGACAGTGGCACAGATACGCAGTATTTT.